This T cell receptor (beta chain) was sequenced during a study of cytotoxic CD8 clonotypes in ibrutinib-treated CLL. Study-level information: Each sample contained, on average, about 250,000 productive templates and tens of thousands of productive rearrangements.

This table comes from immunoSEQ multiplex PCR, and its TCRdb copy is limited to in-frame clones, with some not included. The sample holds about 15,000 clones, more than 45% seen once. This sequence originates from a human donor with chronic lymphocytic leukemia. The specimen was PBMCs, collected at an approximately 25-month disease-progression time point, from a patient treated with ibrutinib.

DNA for the CDR3: TGTGCCAGCAAGCTGACAGGGGGCCGCGACAATGAGCAGTTCTTC. Protein sequence: CASKLTGGRDNEQFF. J is TRBJ2-1 and V is TRBV6-1, with 10 nucleotides matching TRBD1. Germline assignment: CDR1 MNHNS and CDR2 SASEGT. This CDR3 is 15 amino acids long. With 7 bases clipped from V and 5 bases from J, the junction kept 8 bases outside the gene matches.